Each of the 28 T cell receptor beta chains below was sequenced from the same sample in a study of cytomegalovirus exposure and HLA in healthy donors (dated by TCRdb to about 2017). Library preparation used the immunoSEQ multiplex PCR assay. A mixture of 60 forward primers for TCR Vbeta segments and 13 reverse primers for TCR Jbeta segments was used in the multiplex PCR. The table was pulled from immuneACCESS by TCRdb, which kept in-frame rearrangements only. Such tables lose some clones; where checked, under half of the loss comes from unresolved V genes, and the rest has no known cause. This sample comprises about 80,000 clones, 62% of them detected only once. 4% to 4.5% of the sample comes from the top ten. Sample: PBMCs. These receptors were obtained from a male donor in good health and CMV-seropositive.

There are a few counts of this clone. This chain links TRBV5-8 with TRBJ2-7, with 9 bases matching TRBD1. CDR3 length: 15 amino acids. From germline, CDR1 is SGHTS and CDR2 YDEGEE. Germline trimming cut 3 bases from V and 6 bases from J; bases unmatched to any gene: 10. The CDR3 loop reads CASSCCGTGYVEQYF. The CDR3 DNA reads TGTGCCAGCAGCTGTTGCGGGACAGGGTACGTCGAGCAGTACTTC.

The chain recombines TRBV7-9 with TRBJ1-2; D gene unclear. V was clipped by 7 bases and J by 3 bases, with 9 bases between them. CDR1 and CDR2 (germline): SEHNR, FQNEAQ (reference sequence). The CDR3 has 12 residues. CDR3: CASTDTDYGYTF. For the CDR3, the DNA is TGTGCCAGCACCGACACGGACTATGGCTACACCTTC.

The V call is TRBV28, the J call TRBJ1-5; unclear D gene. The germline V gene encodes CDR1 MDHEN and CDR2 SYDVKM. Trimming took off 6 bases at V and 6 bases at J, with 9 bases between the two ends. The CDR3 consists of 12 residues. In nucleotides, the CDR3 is TGTGCCAGCAGCCCGGTCGGTCAGCCCCAGCATTTT. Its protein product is CASSPVGQPQHF.

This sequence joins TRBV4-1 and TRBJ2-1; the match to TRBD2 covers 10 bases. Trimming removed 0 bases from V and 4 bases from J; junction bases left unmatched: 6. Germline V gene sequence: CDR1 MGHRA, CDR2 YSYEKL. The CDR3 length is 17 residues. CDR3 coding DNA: TGCGCCAGCAGCCAAGAGATGAGCGGGGGGGCATACAATGAGCAGTTCTTC. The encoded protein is CASSQEMSGGAYNEQFF.

The CDR3 bases are TGTGCCAGCAGCTTAGCGCGGGGGCAGGGTGAAAAACTGTTTTTT. Translating gives CASSLARGQGEKLFF. The chain joins TRBV7-6 to TRBJ1-4; TRBD1 might be the D (6 bases). The germline V and J ends were trimmed by 0 bases and 7 bases, with 12 bases remaining between them. CDR3 length equals 15 residues. The germline CDR1 and CDR2 sequences are SGHVS and FNYEAQ.

CDR3 coding DNA: TGTGCCAGCAGTCCCGGACTAGCTTTGAGTGAGCAGTTCTTC. Protein sequence: CASSPGLALSEQFF. The rearrangement uses TRBV13 and TRBJ2-1, with 8 bases lining up with TRBD2. CDR3 length: 14 amino acids. Germline loops: CDR1 PRHDT, CDR2 FYEKMQ (reference sequence). Trimming removed 6 bases from V and 9 bases from J; junction bases left unmatched: 10.

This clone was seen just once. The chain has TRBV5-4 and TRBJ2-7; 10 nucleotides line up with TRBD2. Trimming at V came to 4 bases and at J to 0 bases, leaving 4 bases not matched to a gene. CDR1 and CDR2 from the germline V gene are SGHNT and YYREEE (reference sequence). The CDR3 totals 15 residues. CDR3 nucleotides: TGTGCCAGCAGCCAAATAGCGGGAGGCTCCTACGAGCAGTACTTC. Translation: CASSQIAGGSYEQYF.

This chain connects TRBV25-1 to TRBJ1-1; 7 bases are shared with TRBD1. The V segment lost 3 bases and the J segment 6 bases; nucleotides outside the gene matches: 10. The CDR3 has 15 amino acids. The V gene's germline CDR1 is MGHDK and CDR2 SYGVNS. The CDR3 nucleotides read TGTGCCAGCAGTGACCCCAGGGGGATGGTGGCTGAAGCTTTCTTT. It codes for CASSDPRGMVAEAFF.

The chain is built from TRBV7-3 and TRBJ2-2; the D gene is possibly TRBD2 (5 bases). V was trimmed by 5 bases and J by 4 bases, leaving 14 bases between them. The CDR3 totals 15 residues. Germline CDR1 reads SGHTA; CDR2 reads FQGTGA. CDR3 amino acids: CASSPRTDFTGELFF. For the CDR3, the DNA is TGTGCCAGCAGCCCACGGACTGATTTCACCGGGGAGCTGTTTTTT.

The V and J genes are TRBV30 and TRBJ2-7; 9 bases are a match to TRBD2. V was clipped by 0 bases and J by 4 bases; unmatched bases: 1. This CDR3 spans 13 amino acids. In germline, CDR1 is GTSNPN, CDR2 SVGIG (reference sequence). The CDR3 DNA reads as TGTGCCTGGAGTGTGCTAGCGGGATACGAGCAGTACTTC. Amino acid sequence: CAWSVLAGYEQYF.

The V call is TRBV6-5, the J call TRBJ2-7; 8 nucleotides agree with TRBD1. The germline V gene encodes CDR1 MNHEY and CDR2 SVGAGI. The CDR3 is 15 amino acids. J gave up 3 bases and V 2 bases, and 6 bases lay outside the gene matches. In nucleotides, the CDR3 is TGTGCCAGCAGTTACGGAGAGGGACAGGTCTACGAGCAGTACTTC. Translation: CASSYGEGQVYEQYF.

CDR3 residues: CASSPLESYEQYF. Here the CDR3 DNA reads TGCGCCAGCAGTCCTCTGGAGTCCTACGAGCAGTACTTC. The V gene is TRBV5-1, the J gene TRBJ2-7, with D unresolved. Trimming stripped 5 bases from V and 1 base from J, with 10 bases between. The CDR3 consists of 13 residues. Per the germline V gene, CDR1 is SGHRS and CDR2 is YFSETQ.

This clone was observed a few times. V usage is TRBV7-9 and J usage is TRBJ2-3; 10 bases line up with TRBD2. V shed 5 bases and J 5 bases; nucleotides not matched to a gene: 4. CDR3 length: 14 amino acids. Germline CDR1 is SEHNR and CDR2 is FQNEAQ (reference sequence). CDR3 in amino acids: CASSPSGREDTQYF. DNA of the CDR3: TGTGCCAGCAGCCCGAGCGGGAGGGAAGATACGCAGTATTTT.

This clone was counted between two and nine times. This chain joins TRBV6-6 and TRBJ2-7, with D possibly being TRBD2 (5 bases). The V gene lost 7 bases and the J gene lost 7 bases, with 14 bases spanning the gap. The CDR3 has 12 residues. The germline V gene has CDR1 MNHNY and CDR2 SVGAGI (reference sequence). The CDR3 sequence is CASITETGEQYF. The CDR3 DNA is TGTGCCAGCATCACAGAGACGGGGGAGCAGTACTTC.

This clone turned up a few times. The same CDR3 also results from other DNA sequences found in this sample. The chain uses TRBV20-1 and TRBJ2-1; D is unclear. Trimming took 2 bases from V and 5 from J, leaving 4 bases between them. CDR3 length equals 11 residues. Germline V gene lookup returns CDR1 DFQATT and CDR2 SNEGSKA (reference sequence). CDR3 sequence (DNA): TGCAGTGCTAGATCAGACAATGAGCAGTTCTTC. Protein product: CSARSDNEQFF.

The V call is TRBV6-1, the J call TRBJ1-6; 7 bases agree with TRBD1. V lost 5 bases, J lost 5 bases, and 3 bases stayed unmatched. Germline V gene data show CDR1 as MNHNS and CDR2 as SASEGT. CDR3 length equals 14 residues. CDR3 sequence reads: CASSSGTDNSPLHF. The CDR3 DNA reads TGTGCCAGCAGTTCCGGGACAGATAATTCACCCCTCCACTTT.

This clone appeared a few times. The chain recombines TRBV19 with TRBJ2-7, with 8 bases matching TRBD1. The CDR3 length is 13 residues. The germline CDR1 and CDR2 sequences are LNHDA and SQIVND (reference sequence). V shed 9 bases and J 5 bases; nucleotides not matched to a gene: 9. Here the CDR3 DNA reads TGTGCCAGGGCCGGCAGGGGGCTCGACGAGCAGTACTTC. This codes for CARAGRGLDEQYF.

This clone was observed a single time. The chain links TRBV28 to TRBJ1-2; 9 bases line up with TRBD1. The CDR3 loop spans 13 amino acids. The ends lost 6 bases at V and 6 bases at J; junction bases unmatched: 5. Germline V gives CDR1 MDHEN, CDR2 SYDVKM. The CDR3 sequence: CASRDRTGDGYTF. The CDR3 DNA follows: TGTGCCAGCAGGGACCGGACAGGGGATGGCTACACCTTC.

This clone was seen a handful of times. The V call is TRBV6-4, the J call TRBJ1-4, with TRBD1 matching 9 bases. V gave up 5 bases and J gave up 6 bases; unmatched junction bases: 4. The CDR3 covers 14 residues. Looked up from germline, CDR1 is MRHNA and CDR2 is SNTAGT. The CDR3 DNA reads TGTGCCAGCAGTAACAGGGGGCGGTATGAAAAACTGTTTTTT. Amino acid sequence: CASSNRGRYEKLFF.

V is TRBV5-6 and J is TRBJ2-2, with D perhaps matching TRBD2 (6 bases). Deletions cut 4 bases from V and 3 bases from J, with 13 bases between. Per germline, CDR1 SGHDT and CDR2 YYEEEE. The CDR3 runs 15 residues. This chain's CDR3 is CASSRGGTYTGELFF. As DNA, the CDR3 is TGTGCCAGCAGCCGCGGCGGGACCTACACCGGGGAGCTGTTTTTT.

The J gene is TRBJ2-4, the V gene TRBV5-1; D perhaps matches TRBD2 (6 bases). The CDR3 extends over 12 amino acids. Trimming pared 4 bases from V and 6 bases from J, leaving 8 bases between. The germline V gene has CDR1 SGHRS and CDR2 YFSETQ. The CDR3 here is CASSPGGNIQYF. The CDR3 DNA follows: TGCGCCAGCAGCCCCGGGGGAAACATTCAGTACTTC.

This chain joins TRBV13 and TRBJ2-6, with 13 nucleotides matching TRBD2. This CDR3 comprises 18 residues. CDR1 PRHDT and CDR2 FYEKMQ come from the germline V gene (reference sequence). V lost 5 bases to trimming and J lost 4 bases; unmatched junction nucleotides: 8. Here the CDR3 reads CASSPGGLAGEGANVLTF. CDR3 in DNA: TGTGCCAGCAGCCCCGGCGGACTAGCGGGAGAAGGGGCCAACGTCCTGACTTTC. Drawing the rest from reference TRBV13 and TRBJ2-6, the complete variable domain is AAGVIQSPRHLIKEKRETATLKCYPIPRHDTVYWYQQGPGQDPQFLISFYEKMQSDKGSIPDRFSAQQFSDYHSELNMSSLELGDSALYFCASSPGGLAGEGANVLTFGAGSRLTVL.

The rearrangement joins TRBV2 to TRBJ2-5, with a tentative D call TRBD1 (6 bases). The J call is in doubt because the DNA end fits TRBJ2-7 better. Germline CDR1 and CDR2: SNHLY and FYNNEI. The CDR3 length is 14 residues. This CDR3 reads CAGVGAASSYEQYF. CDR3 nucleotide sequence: TGTGCCGGCGTGGGGGCGGCGAGCTCCTACGAGCAGTACTTC.

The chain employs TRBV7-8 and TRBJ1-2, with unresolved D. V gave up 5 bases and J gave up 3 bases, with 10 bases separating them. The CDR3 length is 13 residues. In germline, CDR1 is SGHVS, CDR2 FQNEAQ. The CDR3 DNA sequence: TGTGCCAGCAGCAGGAGGATGGACTATGGCTACACCTTC. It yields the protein CASSRRMDYGYTF.

This CDR3 is CAWSRLAGDEQYF. The CDR3 DNA sequence: TGTGCCTGGAGTAGACTAGCGGGAGACGAGCAGTACTTC. The chain recombines TRBV30 with TRBJ2-7, with 12 bases that match TRBD2. Germline V gene sequence: CDR1 GTSNPN, CDR2 SVGIG (reference sequence). The V gene end was trimmed by 2 bases and the J gene end by 5 bases; junction bases not matched to a gene: 1. CDR3 size: 13 residues.

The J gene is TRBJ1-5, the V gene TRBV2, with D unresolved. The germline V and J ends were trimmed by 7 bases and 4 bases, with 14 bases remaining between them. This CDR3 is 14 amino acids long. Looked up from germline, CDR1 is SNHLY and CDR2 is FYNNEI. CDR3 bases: TGTGCCAGCACCGCGGGCAGGAATAATCAGCCCCAGCATTTT. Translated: CASTAGRNNQPQHF.

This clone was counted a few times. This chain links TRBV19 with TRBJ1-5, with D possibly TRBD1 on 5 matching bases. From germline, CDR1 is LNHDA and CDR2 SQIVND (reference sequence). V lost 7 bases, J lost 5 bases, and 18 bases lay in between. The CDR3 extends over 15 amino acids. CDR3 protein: CASIHKVGGYQPQHF. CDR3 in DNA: TGTGCCAGTATCCATAAGGTGGGGGGGTATCAGCCCCAGCATTTT.

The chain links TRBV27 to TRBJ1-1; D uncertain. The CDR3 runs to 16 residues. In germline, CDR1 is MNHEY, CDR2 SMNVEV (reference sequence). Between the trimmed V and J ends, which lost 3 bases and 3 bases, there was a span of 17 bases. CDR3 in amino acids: CASSFSISSGYTEAFF. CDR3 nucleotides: TGTGCCAGCAGTTTTTCCATTTCATCGGGGTACACTGAAGCTTTCTTT.